Below are 31 T cell receptor beta chains sequenced from a single sample in a study of T cell responses to AZD1222 COVID-19 vaccine. The method was immunoSEQ multiplex PCR; TCRdb's version includes in-frame clones alone and lacks a portion of them. The table has roughly 150,000 clones, roughly 91% seen once. This sample comprised peripheral blood, obtained on day 0 of AZD1222 vaccination. The receptors originated from an adult in good health.

The chain carries TRBV11-3 and TRBJ2-2, with D tentatively TRBD2 (5 bases). The germline CDR1 and CDR2 sequences are SGHNT and YENEEA. The V end was cut by 5 bases, the J end by 6 bases, with 13 bases between. The CDR3 is 14 residues long. CDR3 in amino acids: CASSPRRGSGELFF. CDR3 DNA sequence: TGTGCCAGCAGCCCGCGCCGGGGATCCGGGGAGCTGTTTTTT.

The chain carries TRBV6-5 and TRBJ2-7, with 9 positions matching TRBD2. Unmatched junction bases numbered 5, after V lost 4 bases and J lost 4 bases. The germline gives CDR1 MNHEY, CDR2 SVGAGI. The CDR3 is 14 residues long. The CDR3 protein is CASSSLAGLYEQYF. DNA for the CDR3: TGTGCCAGCAGTTCCCTAGCGGGACTATACGAGCAGTACTTC.

The chain recombines TRBV5-1 with TRBJ2-5, with D uncertain. The V end lost 0 bases, the J end lost 4 bases, and 13 bases lay between the germline ends. Germline CDR1 reads SGHRS; CDR2 reads YFSETQ. The CDR3 spans 15 residues. As DNA, the CDR3 is TGCGCCAGCAGCTTGGGGTCCCAGAGTGGAGAGACCCAGTACTTC. As protein: CASSLGSQSGETQYF.

As regards this clone: Compared with germline, one end of the junction differs, possibly owing to a read error. The chain carries TRBV7-7 and TRBJ2-5; TRBD2 aligns across 9 bases. Per germline, CDR1 SSHAT and CDR2 FNYEAQ (reference sequence). CDR3 length: 15 amino acids. CDR3 sequence: CASSTGSGGGETQYF. DNA of the CDR3: TGTGCTAGCAGCACAGGTAGCGGGGGCGGGGAGACCCAGTACTTC.

This rearrangement joins TRBV19 to TRBJ2-7, with 8 bases identical to TRBD2. The junction had 14 bases not matched to a gene; V was cut back by 7 bases and J by 6 bases. This CDR3 is 15 amino acids long. Germline values: CDR1 LNHDA, CDR2 SQIVND (reference sequence). Written as DNA, the CDR3 is TGTGCCAGTACCCCGAGGGGCAGGGCGGGGGGCGAGCAGTACTTC. Its protein is CASTPRGRAGGEQYF.

The V and J genes are TRBV3-1 (or the pseudogene TRBV3-2) and TRBJ1-1, with 7 positions matching TRBD1. This CDR3 is built from 14 residues. J gave up 7 bases and V 3 bases, and 8 bases lay outside the gene matches. Germline-derived CDR1 and CDR2 are LGHDT and YNNKEL (reference sequence). The CDR3 DNA follows: TGTGCCAGCAGCCACCTGGGGACAGCGAATGAAGCTTTCTTT. It codes for CASSHLGTANEAFF.

The chain is built from TRBV5-1 and TRBJ1-2, with D possibly being TRBD1 (6 bases). CDR3 length equals 12 residues. V dropped 4 bases and J dropped 6 bases, with 10 bases sitting between them. Germline V CDR1 and CDR2: SGHRS, YFSETQ. CDR3 in DNA: TGCGCCAGCAGCCATTCAGGGGATGGCTACACCTTC. Amino acid sequence: CASSHSGDGYTF.

The rearrangement links TRBV6-5 to TRBJ1-2; TRBD1 might be the D (5 bases). The V and J ends lost 6 bases and 7 bases respectively, with 18 bases between them. The germline V gene encodes CDR1 MNHEY and CDR2 SVGAGI. CDR3 length: 14 residues. The CDR3 DNA sequence: TGTGCCAGCAGAAACACAGGTCCCCCCGGTGGCTACACCTTC. Encoded protein: CASRNTGPPGGYTF.

This clone is labeled medium-sized. The chain couples TRBV2 to TRBJ1-5; possibly TRBD1 for D (5 bases). Germline V gene sequence: CDR1 SNHLY, CDR2 FYNNEI. V was trimmed by 5 bases and J by 4 bases, leaving 12 bases between them. This CDR3 is built from 14 residues. CDR3 bases: TGTGCCAGCAGTCTTCAGGGACGGAATCAGCCCCAGCATTTT. Translation: CASSLQGRNQPQHF.

V usage is TRBV5-8 and J usage is TRBJ1-1, with D maybe TRBD1 (6 bases). This CDR3 is built from 14 residues. V shed 2 bases and J shed 4 bases, with 12 bases lying between them. Germline CDR1 SGHTS, CDR2 YDEGEE. CDR3 protein: CASSLQGGSTEAFF. The CDR3 coding sequence is TGTGCCAGCAGCTTACAGGGCGGTAGCACTGAAGCTTTCTTT.

This chain uses TRBV18 with TRBJ2-1; D may be TRBD2 (5 bases). Trimming stripped 2 bases from V and 10 bases from J, with 21 bases between. The CDR3 has 16 residues. The germline V gene encodes CDR1 KGHSH and CDR2 LQKENI. As DNA, the CDR3 is TGTGCCAGCTCACCAGGGTCGGCCGCCGAGGGCCCGGAGCAGTTCTTC. This encodes CASSPGSAAEGPEQFF. The full variable domain, its missing parts supplied by reference TRBV18 and TRBJ2-1, is NAGVMQNPRHLVRRRGQEARLRCSPMKGHSHVYWYRQLPEEGLKFMVYLQKENIIDESGMPKERFSAEFPKEGPSILRIQQVVRGDSAAYFCASSPGSAAEGPEQFFGPGTRLTVL.

The V gene is TRBV19, the J gene TRBJ1-2; no clear D gene. The length of the CDR3 is 13 residues. The V end lost 6 bases, the J end lost 8 bases, and 16 bases lay between the germline ends. Germline loops: CDR1 LNHDA, CDR2 SQIVND (reference sequence). Here the CDR3 reads CASSRGLVLGYTF. CDR3 coding DNA: TGTGCCAGTAGCCGAGGACTGGTGCTCGGCTACACCTTC.

This chain uses TRBV19 with TRBJ1-4, with 11 bases that match TRBD1. Germline CDR1 is LNHDA and CDR2 is SQIVND (reference sequence). The CDR3 is 15 amino acids. Trimming took 10 bases from V and 6 from J; bases not matched to a gene: 10. The CDR3: CATRTGGLVDEKLFF. The CDR3 bases are TGTGCCACTCGGACAGGGGGCCTTGTTGATGAAAAACTGTTTTTT.

The chain combines TRBV5-6 with TRBJ1-2, with D possibly being TRBD1 (5 bases). V was trimmed by 0 bases and J by 1 base, leaving 10 bases between them. The germline V gene encodes CDR1 SGHDT and CDR2 YYEEEE. This CDR3 has 15 amino acids. The CDR3 nucleotides read TGTGCCAGCAGCTTGGGGTCAGGGCGTAACTATGGCTACACCTTC. The encoded protein is CASSLGSGRNYGYTF.

The J gene is TRBJ2-1, the V gene TRBV2; 14 bases fit TRBD2. There are 17 residues in the CDR3. Germline CDR1 is SNHLY and CDR2 is FYNNEI. V lost 6 bases to trimming and J lost 7 bases; unmatched junction nucleotides: 11. The CDR3 sequence is CASRAGLAGERGNEQFF. CDR3 DNA: TGTGCCAGCAGGGCGGGACTAGCGGGAGAAAGAGGTAATGAGCAGTTCTTC.

This rearrangement joins TRBV3-1 (or the pseudogene TRBV3-2) to TRBJ2-6; no clear D. The CDR3 is made up of 15 amino acids. Per germline, CDR1 LGHDT and CDR2 YNNKEL (reference sequence). With 4 bases removed from V and 1 base from J, the gap between germline ends came to 8 bases. The CDR3: CASSPLGSGANVLTF. In DNA, the CDR3 is TGTGCCAGCAGCCCCCTCGGTTCTGGGGCCAACGTCCTGACTTTC.

The rearrangement joins TRBV10-1 to TRBJ1-1; D perhaps matches TRBD1 (5 bases). CDR1 WNHNN and CDR2 SYGVQD come from the germline V gene (reference sequence). Between the trimmed V and J ends, which lost 2 bases and 5 bases, there was a span of 15 bases. The CDR3 runs to 15 residues. CDR3 DNA: TGCGCCAGCAGTGAGACTGGGACGGGGAAGACTGAAGCTTTCTTT. Its protein is CASSETGTGKTEAFF.

The CDR3 reads CASSLGGADTQYF. CDR3 in DNA: TGTGCCAGCAGCTTGGGGGGGGCAGATACGCAGTATTTT. The chain recombines TRBV5-4 with TRBJ2-3; possible D gene TRBD2, 6 bases. CDR3 length: 13 residues. CDR1 and CDR2 (germline): SGHNT, YYREEE (reference sequence). The V end was cut by 0 bases, the J end by 4 bases, with 6 bases between.

The V gene is TRBV29-1, the J gene TRBJ2-5; tentatively, D is TRBD1 or TRBD2 (5 bases each). This CDR3 contains 14 residues. V was shortened by 0 bases and J by 4 bases, with 12 bases between the two germline ends. CDR1 and CDR2 from the germline V gene are SQVTM and ANQGSEA. The CDR3 sequence: CSVEDPGGPETQYF. The DNA of the CDR3 is TGCAGCGTTGAAGATCCTGGGGGACCAGAGACCCAGTACTTC.

The chain has TRBV19 and TRBJ1-5; 7 nucleotides line up with TRBD1. The V gene end was trimmed by 10 bases and the J gene end by 9 bases; junction bases not matched to a gene: 6. Per the germline V gene, CDR1 is LNHDA and CDR2 is SQIVND (reference sequence). This CDR3 is 11 amino acids long. The CDR3 DNA reads TGTGCCACTACAGGGGAGGGGCCCCAGCATTTT. Translating gives CATTGEGPQHF.

This chain links TRBV19 with TRBJ1-5; the match to TRBD1 covers 7 bases. This CDR3 has 15 residues. J was trimmed by 4 bases and V by 5 bases; bases with no gene match: 8. Germline CDR1 is LNHDA and CDR2 is SQIVND (reference sequence). The CDR3 sequence is CASSPPGQANQPQHF. The CDR3 DNA is TGTGCCAGTAGTCCCCCCGGACAGGCGAATCAGCCCCAGCATTTT.

This clone appeared a single time. Here the CDR3 reads CSVEVWEGQGVYTF. As DNA, the CDR3 is TGCAGCGTTGAAGTTTGGGAGGGGCAGGGGGTGTACACCTTC. The genes are TRBV29-1 and TRBJ1-2, with TRBD1 matching over 7 bases. In germline, CDR1 is SQVTM, CDR2 ANQGSEA. The CDR3 extends over 14 amino acids. After removal of 1 base from V and 11 bases from J, the junction contained 13 bases not matched to a gene.

The chain uses TRBV5-6 and TRBJ2-7, with D tentatively TRBD2 (6 bases). Deletions cut 4 bases from V and 7 bases from J, with 15 bases between. Germline V CDR1 and CDR2: SGHDT, YYEEEE. The CDR3 loop spans 13 amino acids. CDR3 sequence (DNA): TGTGCCAGCAGCCTCTGGACTACGTGGGAGCAGTACTTC. Translated: CASSLWTTWEQYF. The variable domain in full, with the rest retrieved from reference TRBV5-6 and TRBJ2-7, is DAGVTQSPTHLIKTRGQQVTLRCSPKSGHDTVSWYQQALGQGPQFIFQYYEEEERQRGNFPDRFSGHQFPNYSSELNVNALLLGDSALYLCASSLWTTWEQYFGPGTRLTVT.

The rearrangement uses TRBV18 and TRBJ1-3; the match to TRBD1 covers 9 bases. Germline lookup yields CDR1 KGHSH and CDR2 LQKENI. V was clipped by 3 bases and J by 5 bases; unmatched bases: 5. This CDR3 region has 15 residues. The CDR3 spells CASSPGTGSRNTIYF. Written as DNA, the CDR3 is TGTGCCAGCTCACCCGGGACAGGGTCTAGAAACACCATATATTTT.

The rearrangement links TRBV4-3 to TRBJ2-7; TRBD1 matches 9 bases. V gave up 3 bases and J gave up 5 bases; unmatched junction bases: 11. The CDR3 totals 16 residues. Germline assignment: CDR1 LGHNA and CDR2 YSLEER. The CDR3 DNA reads as TGCGCCAGCAGCCAGAATGCCGGGACAGGGTTCAACGAGCAGTACTTC. Its protein product is CASSQNAGTGFNEQYF.

The V gene is TRBV10-1, the J gene TRBJ2-5, with D hard to call. This CDR3 is built from 13 residues. V lost 8 bases and J lost 3, with 13 bases in between. Germline V CDR1 and CDR2: WNHNN, SYGVQD (reference sequence). The CDR3 loop reads CASRISNEETQYF. CDR3 nucleotide sequence: TGCGCCAGCCGAATTAGCAATGAAGAGACCCAGTACTTC.

The chain recombines TRBV5-6 with TRBJ2-7; the D gene is possibly TRBD1 (6 bases). The CDR3 consists of 16 residues. Germline V lookup: CDR1 SGHDT, CDR2 YYEEEE. Trimming stripped 0 bases from V and 0 bases from J, with 13 bases between. The CDR3 sequence is CASSLVGQGSSYEQYF. CDR3 in DNA: TGTGCCAGCAGCTTGGTCGGCCAGGGGTCCTCCTACGAGCAGTACTTC.

CDR3 region: CASSDSPHTGNSPLHF. The CDR3 nucleotides are TGTGCCAGCAGCGATAGTCCACATACCGGGAATTCACCCCTCCACTTT. V is TRBV9 and J is TRBJ1-6; no clear D. Germline V lookup: CDR1 SGDLS, CDR2 YYNGEE. Trimming took off 3 bases at V and 7 bases at J, with 17 bases between the two ends. The CDR3 totals 16 residues.

This chain connects TRBV11-2 to TRBJ1-2; 7 nucleotides agree with TRBD1. This CDR3 is 13 amino acids long. CDR1 SGHAT and CDR2 FQNNGV come from the germline V gene. V trimming: 1 base; J trimming: 8 bases; junction bases outside the gene matches: 4. DNA of the CDR3: TGTGCCAGCAGCTTAGCGACAGGGAGAGGCTACACCTTC. Translation gives CASSLATGRGYTF.

V gene TRBV19 combines with J gene TRBJ1-4; 9 bases line up with TRBD1. The CDR3 length is 13 residues. Trimming cost V 8 bases and J 7 bases; bases outside gene matches: 5. Germline V gene sequence: CDR1 LNHDA, CDR2 SQIVND (reference sequence). This CDR3 reads CASSRQGGEKLFF. As DNA, the CDR3 is TGTGCCAGTTCACGACAGGGGGGTGAAAAACTGTTTTTT.

CDR3 bases: TGTGCCAGCAGCCCCAGTGGGGTTGTCTACGAGCAGTACTTC. It encodes CASSPSGVVYEQYF. The V call is TRBV7-8, the J call TRBJ2-7; no firm D call. The CDR3 totals 14 residues. The V end was cut by 5 bases, the J end by 3 bases, with 14 bases between. The V gene's germline CDR1 is SGHVS and CDR2 FQNEAQ. Complete variable domain (other parts from reference TRBV7-8 and TRBJ2-7): GAGVSQSPRYKVAKRGQDVALRCDPISGHVSLFWYQQALGQGPEFLTYFQNEAQLDKSGLPSDRFFAERPEGSVSTLKIQRTQQEDSAVYLCASSPSGVVYEQYFGPGTRLTVT.